This TCR beta chain was captured in a study of blood T cell repertoires in COVID-19. Study-wide background: In each case, the material was cDNA or gDNA derived from T cells, B-cell-depleted T cells, or PBMCs.

In the original analysis: Amplifying reference gene primers gave estimates of nucleated cell counts. Using immunoSEQ multiplex PCR, the repertoire was profiled, and TCRdb retains in-frame clones only, with some absent. V and J calls and clone size are given by that table; D and trimming were obtained from the DNA. There are about 190,000 clones in the sample; about 77% occur only once, and 2.8% lies in the top ten. Germline V gene lookup returns CDR1 MDHEN and CDR2 SYDVKM. Trimming took 6 bases from V and 6 from J, leaving 14 bases between them. The CDR3 runs 13 residues. The chain couples TRBV28 to TRBJ1-1; tentatively, D is TRBD1 (6 bases). The sequenced sample was peripheral blood. The clonotype originates from a woman older than 75 with active or convalescent COVID-19. The CDR3 DNA follows: TGTGCCAGCAGCCCCGCACAGGGTCCTGAAGCTTTCTTT. It is translated as CASSPAQGPEAFF.